This T cell receptor (beta chain) stems from a study of T-cell memory formation after mild COVID-19. TCRdb itself ran the 5' RACE reads through MiXCR, one entry per CDR3 protein. The profile shows under 200,000 distinct CDR3 sequences, 25% to 40% of them singletons. V lost 2 bases to trimming and J lost 2 bases, with 12 bases between them. CDR1 and CDR2 from the germline V gene are LNHDA and SQIVND (reference sequence). The CDR3 has 16 amino acids. The source material was PBMCs or a T cell subset sorted from them (not recorded which). The clonotype comes from an adult woman who had mild COVID-19 (a few samples of this study predate the infection). Cell type and time point are not known. The gene calls are TRBV19 and TRBJ2-2; unclear D gene. DNA of the CDR3: TGTGCCAGTAGTATACTCCCGGGCACTAACACCGGGGAGCTGTTTTTT. The encoded protein is CASSILPGTNTGELFF.